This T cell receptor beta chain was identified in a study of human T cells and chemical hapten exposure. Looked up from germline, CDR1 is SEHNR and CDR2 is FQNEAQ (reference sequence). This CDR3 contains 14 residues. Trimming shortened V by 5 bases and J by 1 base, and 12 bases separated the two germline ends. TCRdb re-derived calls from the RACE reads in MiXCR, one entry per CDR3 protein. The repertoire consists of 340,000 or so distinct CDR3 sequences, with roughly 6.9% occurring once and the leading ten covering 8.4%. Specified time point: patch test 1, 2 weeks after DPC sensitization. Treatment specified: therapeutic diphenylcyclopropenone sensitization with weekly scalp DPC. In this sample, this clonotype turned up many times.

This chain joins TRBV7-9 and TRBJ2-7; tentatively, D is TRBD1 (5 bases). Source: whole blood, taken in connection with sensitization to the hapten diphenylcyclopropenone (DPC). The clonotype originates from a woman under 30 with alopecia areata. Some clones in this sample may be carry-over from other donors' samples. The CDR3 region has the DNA TGTGCCAGCAGCCCAGAGGCAGGGTCCTACGAGCAGTACTTC. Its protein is CASSPEAGSYEQYF.